This entry describes one T cell receptor (beta chain). Its specificity is not known. Clones were sequenced by immunoSEQ multiplex PCR, and TCRdb holds only the in-frame ones, with some missing. The data contain about 78,000 clones, about 83% of them singletons. CDR3 size: 16 residues. V was shortened by 7 bases and J by 1 base, with 20 bases between the two germline ends. The germline gives CDR1 SQVTM, CDR2 ANQGSEA. This sample was included in a study of T cells in localized non-small cell lung cancer. Study-level results: Adjacent uninvolved lung had the highest clonality, suggesting focused antigen responses. Turning up in adjacent lung were a median around 50 of the top 100 tumor clones. An association was observed between higher blood T cell density and longer overall survival.

This chain links TRBV29-1 with TRBJ2-1, with D maybe TRBD2 (7 bases). This TCR derives from a man aged 35-69 years with stage I lung adenocarcinoma. This specimen consisted of peripheral blood, obtained before any cancer treatment. The CDR3 sequence: CSARGGGRRSYNEQFF. The CDR3 DNA sequence: TGCAGCGCGCGGGGAGGGGGGCGAAGGTCCTACAATGAGCAGTTCTTC.